Each of the 27 T cell receptor beta chains below was sequenced from the same sample in a study of blood T cell repertoires in COVID-19. The repertoire was sequenced with immunoSEQ multiplex PCR; TCRdb's copy has only in-frame clones and lacks some. The data contain 89,000 or so clones, more than 75% of them seen just once; the ten biggest clones take up 8%. Sequencing was carried out using peripheral blood. Source of these receptors: a man over 45 with active COVID-19.

This rearrangement joins TRBV28 to TRBJ1-2; D remains ambiguous. The CDR3 runs to 13 residues. The germline gives CDR1 MDHEN, CDR2 SYDVKM. V shed 5 bases and J shed 8 bases, with 15 bases lying between them. The chain's CDR3 is CASSPPPGGGYTF. The CDR3 DNA follows: TGTGCCAGCAGTCCCCCCCCTGGCGGCGGCTACACCTTC.

The rearrangement links TRBV5-1 to TRBJ1-1; D is undetermined. Between the trimmed V and J ends, which lost 4 bases and 7 bases, there was a span of 14 bases. From germline, CDR1 is SGHRS and CDR2 YFSETQ. This CDR3 is built from 13 residues. The CDR3 coding sequence is TGCGCCAGCAGCCCGGGGAGCAGGAATGAAGCTTTCTTT. Translated: CASSPGSRNEAFF.

In nucleotides, the CDR3 is TGTGCCAGCAGCCCAATGCGGAACACAGATACGCAGTATTTT. Translating it yields CASSPMRNTDTQYF. The rearrangement links TRBV7-3 to TRBJ2-3, with D unclear. Deletions cut 5 bases from V and 2 bases from J, with 11 bases between. CDR1 is SGHTA, CDR2 FQGTGA, per germline. The CDR3 extends over 14 amino acids.

V gene TRBV25-1 combines with J gene TRBJ2-1; 7 nucleotides match TRBD2. The CDR3 extends over 18 amino acids. Trimming removed 2 bases from V and 0 bases from J; junction bases left unmatched: 10. Germline loops: CDR1 MGHDK, CDR2 SYGVNS. The CDR3 region is CASSETAGEFPSYNEQFF. As DNA, the CDR3 is TGTGCCAGCAGTGAAACTGCGGGAGAGTTTCCCTCCTACAATGAGCAGTTCTTC.

This chain uses TRBV6-6 with TRBJ2-3; TRBD2 aligns across 8 bases. This CDR3 has 13 amino acids. The V segment lost 7 bases and the J segment 5 bases; nucleotides outside the gene matches: 5. Germline assignment: CDR1 MNHNY and CDR2 SVGAGI (reference sequence). CDR3 nucleotides: TGTGCCAGCATGCGGGGGGTGGGAGATACGCAGTATTTT. The encoded protein is CASMRGVGDTQYF.

This clone appeared a few times. The genes are TRBV19 and TRBJ1-1; 8 bases map to TRBD1. CDR1 is LNHDA and CDR2 is SQIVND in the germline V gene (reference sequence). V lost 8 bases and J lost 0; bases outside the gene matches: 2. This CDR3 comprises 13 residues. The CDR3 DNA reads as TGTGCCAGTGAGGACAGGGTGAACACTGAAGCTTTCTTT. Translated: CASEDRVNTEAFF.

CDR3 nucleotide sequence: TGTGCCTGGGGGCGAGGGGCGGGAGGTTACACCGGGGAGCTGTTTTTT. It yields the protein CAWGRGAGGYTGELFF. J is TRBJ2-2 and V is TRBV30; 8 bases align to TRBD2. CDR1 GTSNPN and CDR2 SVGIG come from the germline V gene (reference sequence). The CDR3 covers 16 residues. V trimming: 5 bases; J trimming: 3 bases; junction bases outside the gene matches: 11.

V usage is TRBV27 and J usage is TRBJ2-7; 8 positions agree with TRBD2. V shed 3 bases, J shed 5 bases, and the junction held 9 bases outside the gene matches. Germline V CDR1 and CDR2: MNHEY, SMNVEV (reference sequence). This CDR3 is built from 15 residues. The CDR3 here is CASSLSSGSLHEQYF. DNA for the CDR3: TGTGCCAGCAGTTTGTCAAGCGGGAGTCTCCACGAGCAGTACTTC.

This clone was picked up a small number of times. V usage is TRBV30 and J usage is TRBJ1-1; maybe TRBD1 (6 bases). The germline CDR1 and CDR2 sequences are GTSNPN and SVGIG (reference sequence). Trimming removed 4 bases from V and 0 bases from J, with 9 bases in between. There are 13 residues in the CDR3. CDR3 residues: CAWKGQLNTEAFF. The CDR3 DNA follows: TGTGCCTGGAAGGGACAACTGAACACTGAAGCTTTCTTT.

This rearrangement joins TRBV5-1 to TRBJ2-7, with a weak D call TRBD2 (6 bases). The germline CDR1 and CDR2 sequences are SGHRS and YFSETQ. The CDR3 contains 16 residues. Trimming stripped 4 bases from V and 3 bases from J, with 20 bases between. The DNA of the CDR3 is TGCGCCAGCAGCGAGACGGGGGTTGGGGCCTTCTACGAGCAGTACTTC. It encodes CASSETGVGAFYEQYF.

The chain recombines TRBV7-9 with TRBJ1-1; a possible D gene is TRBD1 (5 bases). The length of the CDR3 is 16 residues. Trimming shortened V by 2 bases and J by 2 bases, and 15 bases separated the two germline ends. Germline CDR1 and CDR2: SEHNR and FQNEAQ (reference sequence). CDR3 bases: TGTGCCAGCAGCTTAACAGGAACGAGTCGAAACACTGAAGCTTTCTTT. Translation: CASSLTGTSRNTEAFF.

This clone was picked up a small number of times. This rearrangement joins TRBV4-2 to TRBJ2-7, with a possible D match to TRBD2 (6 bases). Per germline, CDR1 LGHNA and CDR2 YNFKEQ. Trimming took 0 bases from V and 0 from J, leaving 12 bases between them. This CDR3 region has 16 residues. In nucleotides, the CDR3 is TGTGCCAGCAGCCAAGAGGGAGGAGGGAGCTCCTACGAGCAGTACTTC. Encoded protein: CASSQEGGGSSYEQYF.

V usage is TRBV24-1 and J usage is TRBJ2-5; 11 bases are shared with TRBD2. The CDR3 is 16 residues long. Germline CDR1 and CDR2: KGHDR and SFDVKD. Trimming cost V 4 bases and J 0 bases; bases outside gene matches: 3. CDR3 bases: TGTGCCACCAGTGAAACGACTAGCGGGAACCAAGAGACCCAGTACTTC. Amino acid sequence: CATSETTSGNQETQYF.

V gene TRBV20-1 combines with J gene TRBJ1-1, with no clear D. Germline V gives CDR1 DFQATT, CDR2 SNEGSKA (reference sequence). The length of the CDR3 is 11 residues. The ends were cut back, 6 bases at V and 6 bases at J, with 11 bases in the middle. The CDR3 reads CSAMAGSEAFF. For the CDR3, the DNA is TGCAGTGCCATGGCGGGGTCTGAAGCTTTCTTT.

This sequence joins TRBV19 and TRBJ2-3; 11 positions agree with TRBD2. The CDR3 loop spans 18 amino acids. The V gene end was trimmed by 1 base and the J gene end by 3 bases; junction bases not matched to a gene: 9. Germline values: CDR1 LNHDA, CDR2 SQIVND (reference sequence). For the CDR3, the DNA is TGTGCCAGTAGTATAGTTTTTAGCGGGAGGGCCTCTACAGATACGCAGTATTTT. Translation gives CASSIVFSGRASTDTQYF. Based on the CDR3 plus reference TRBV19 and TRBJ2-3, the full variable domain is DGGITQSPKYLFRKEGQNVTLSCEQNLNHDAMYWYRQDPGQGLRLIYYSQIVNDFQKGDIAEGYSVSREKKESFPLTVTSAQKNPTAFYLCASSIVFSGRASTDTQYFGPGTRLTVL.

This chain joins TRBV5-1 and TRBJ2-7; 9 nucleotides agree with TRBD2. V was pared by 7 bases and J by 2 bases, with 7 bases of the junction left unmatched. CDR1 SGHRS and CDR2 YFSETQ come from the germline V gene. This CDR3 is built from 14 residues. CDR3: CASGLTSGPYEQYF. CDR3 DNA sequence: TGCGCCAGCGGATTGACTAGCGGCCCCTACGAGCAGTACTTC.

J is TRBJ2-1 and V is TRBV5-4; maybe TRBD2 (7 bases). Germline V gene lookup returns CDR1 SGHNT and CDR2 YYREEE (reference sequence). The CDR3 length is 15 residues. V gave up 3 bases and J gave up 4 bases, with 14 bases separating them. CDR3 region: CASSSGGGGYNEQFF. The DNA for the CDR3 is TGTGCCAGCAGCTCCGGAGGGGGGGGGTACAATGAGCAGTTCTTC.

Only one count was recorded for this clone. The V gene is TRBV27, the J gene TRBJ2-4; TRBD2 agrees at 7 bases. CDR3 length: 15 amino acids. V shed 6 bases, J shed 0 bases, and the junction held 5 bases outside the gene matches. Germline CDR1 and CDR2: MNHEY and SMNVEV (reference sequence). CDR3 amino acids: CASSSGASAKNIQYF. The CDR3 bases are TGTGCCAGCAGCAGCGGGGCCTCAGCCAAAAACATTCAGTACTTC.

This chain joins TRBV6-5 and TRBJ1-1; the D is unclear. This CDR3 is 15 amino acids long. Germline values: CDR1 MNHEY, CDR2 SVGAGI. V lost 2 bases and J lost 2, with 12 bases in between. The CDR3: CASSYAARRNTEAFF. In nucleotides, the CDR3 is TGTGCCAGCAGTTACGCGGCCAGACGAAACACTGAAGCTTTCTTT.

This chain connects TRBV4-1 to TRBJ2-7, with a weak D call TRBD2 (6 bases). V lost 5 bases, J lost 3 bases, and 20 bases lay in between. Germline values: CDR1 MGHRA, CDR2 YSYEKL. The CDR3 covers 16 residues. The CDR3 sequence: CASSVYLVGGIYEQYF. In nucleotides, the CDR3 is TGCGCCAGCAGCGTCTACCTGGTCGGGGGTATCTACGAGCAGTACTTC.

This chain links TRBV5-5 with TRBJ1-1; D is ambiguous. Per the germline V gene, CDR1 is SGHKS and CDR2 is YYEKEE (reference sequence). Trimming removed 4 bases from V and 5 bases from J, with 18 bases in between. The CDR3 has 15 residues. CDR3 loop: CASSPGSPATTEAFF. CDR3 sequence (DNA): TGTGCCAGCAGCCCCGGGTCCCCAGCGACGACTGAAGCTTTCTTT.

V usage is TRBV28 and J usage is TRBJ1-5; the D is unclear. CDR1 is MDHEN and CDR2 is SYDVKM in the germline V gene. CDR3 size: 15 residues. V lost 3 bases to trimming and J lost 3 bases, with 12 bases between them. The CDR3 is CASSFSQAANQPQHF. In DNA form, the CDR3 reads TGTGCCAGCAGTTTTTCCCAGGCCGCCAATCAGCCCCAGCATTTT.

This clone appeared a few times. This chain connects TRBV4-2 to TRBJ2-7; TRBD2 aligns across 8 bases. The trim removed 2 bases at V and 3 bases at J, leaving 3 bases unmatched. Germline values: CDR1 LGHNA, CDR2 YNFKEQ. The CDR3 extends over 14 amino acids. CDR3 loop: CASSQWSGSYEQYF. CDR3 in DNA: TGTGCCAGCAGCCAATGGAGCGGGAGCTACGAGCAGTACTTC.

The J gene is TRBJ1-1, the V gene TRBV30; no reliable D call. The CDR3 covers 12 residues. The V end lost 2 bases, the J end lost 4 bases, and 8 bases lay between the germline ends. Per the germline V gene, CDR1 is GTSNPN and CDR2 is SVGIG (reference sequence). In DNA form, the CDR3 reads TGTGCCTGGAGTCCGGGAAGCACTGAAGCTTTCTTT. Protein sequence: CAWSPGSTEAFF.

A few counts support this clone. DNA for the CDR3: TGCAGCGTTCCGCAGACAGGGGTCTATGGCTACACCTTC. Its protein is CSVPQTGVYGYTF. The rearrangement uses TRBV29-1 and TRBJ1-2; 8 positions match TRBD1. V lost 5 bases and J lost 4; bases outside the gene matches: 6. CDR1 is SQVTM, CDR2 ANQGSEA, per germline. This CDR3 has 13 amino acids.

This chain connects TRBV7-6 to TRBJ2-6, with 7 bases lining up with TRBD2. The CDR3 spans 17 residues. Germline values: CDR1 SGHVS, CDR2 FNYEAQ. Trimming took 6 bases from V and 1 from J; bases not matched to a gene: 9. CDR3 sequence reads: CASSPGGGTSGANVLTF. CDR3 nucleotides: TGTGCCAGCAGTCCAGGCGGGGGAACATCTGGGGCCAACGTCCTGACTTTC.

This chain connects TRBV19 to TRBJ1-5; D call uncertain. Germline-derived CDR1 and CDR2 are LNHDA and SQIVND (reference sequence). Deletions cut 7 bases from V and 0 bases from J, with 7 bases between. CDR3 size: 13 residues. The CDR3 loop reads CASTPSSNQPQHF. In nucleotides, the CDR3 is TGTGCCAGTACCCCGTCTAGCAATCAGCCCCAGCATTTT.